This T cell receptor beta chain was captured in a study of shared clonotypes between healthy human individuals. Splitting the CD4+ cells yielded a CD45RA+ naive subset and a CD45RA-negative memory subset. As originally analysed: Filtering differed, since immunoSEQ gave only junction sequences and no quality scores. TCRdb keeps only in-frame clones here, not all; method: immunoSEQ multiplex PCR. The DNA was the basis for D and trimming; V, J and clone size are from that table. The sample lists over 1.5 million clones; roughly 98% were seen once. The source material was naive CD4+ T cells sorted from blood. Subset in this sample: CD45RA+ positively selected. The clonotype was recovered from a man aged 30 to 45 in good health.

DNA of the CDR3: TGTGCCAGCTCACCACCGGCGTTAGCCAAAAACATTCAGTACTTC. Amino acids: CASSPPALAKNIQYF. The chain recombines TRBV18 with TRBJ2-4; D gene unclear. The CDR3 contains 15 residues. CDR1 KGHSH and CDR2 LQKENI come from the germline V gene. Between the trimmed V and J ends, which lost 0 bases and 0 bases, there was a span of 6 bases.